Below, 15 T cell receptor beta chains from the same sample are listed, as sequenced in a study of blood T cell repertoires in COVID-19. Here immunoSEQ multiplex PCR was the method, and the copy in TCRdb shows in-frame clones only, minus some. The repertoire has more than 200,000 clones, around nine tenths of them found once; the top ten carry roughly 4.9%. The sequencing input was peripheral blood. These receptors all come from a woman aged 60-70 years with COVID-19, enrolled during active disease.

The chain recombines TRBV7-8 with TRBJ1-5; weak D call: TRBD1 (6 bases). The CDR3 is 17 residues long. Trimming removed 1 base at V and 0 bases at J, with 13 bases between. Germline V gives CDR1 SGHVS, CDR2 FQNEAQ. The CDR3 DNA is TGTGCCAGCAGCTTAGTTGGGGGCCCGTATAGCAATCAGCCCCAGCATTTT. It encodes CASSLVGGPYSNQPQHF. Complete variable domain (other parts from reference TRBV7-8 and TRBJ1-5): GAGVSQSPRYKVAKRGQDVALRCDPISGHVSLFWYQQALGQGPEFLTYFQNEAQLDKSGLPSDRFFAERPEGSVSTLKIQRTQQEDSAVYLCASSLVGGPYSNQPQHFGDGTRLSIL.

V is TRBV29-1 and J is TRBJ1-5, with D perhaps TRBD1 (5 bases). CDR3 size: 13 residues. Per the germline V gene, CDR1 is SQVTM and CDR2 is ANQGSEA. V lost 0 bases and J lost 7, with 10 bases in between. The DNA for the CDR3 is TGCAGCGTTGAAGAGGGGCCTCGGCAGCCCCAGCATTTT. Translating gives CSVEEGPRQPQHF.

The chain uses TRBV3-1 (or the pseudogene TRBV3-2) and TRBJ2-7, with 8 bases aligning to TRBD2. Trimming cost V 2 bases and J 5 bases; bases outside gene matches: 5. The CDR3 covers 14 residues. In germline, CDR1 is LGHDT, CDR2 YNNKEL (reference sequence). The CDR3 loop is CASSQRSGGNEQYF. CDR3 nucleotides: TGTGCCAGCAGCCAACGGAGCGGGGGCAACGAGCAGTACTTC.

CDR3 residues: CASSLRAGYGYTF. CDR3 coding DNA: TGTGCCAGCAGCCTCAGGGCAGGCTATGGCTACACCTTC. The V gene is TRBV27, the J gene TRBJ1-2; TRBD1 is a possible D gene (5 bases). V was trimmed by 6 bases and J by 4 bases, leaving 12 bases between them. Germline assignment: CDR1 MNHEY and CDR2 SMNVEV (reference sequence). This CDR3 has 13 amino acids.

For this clone: The germline gene is not matched at one end of the junction; a read error may be the cause. The chain joins TRBV7-8 to TRBJ2-1; D is undetermined. The germline gives CDR1 SGHVS, CDR2 FQNEAQ. This CDR3 is 12 amino acids long. The CDR3 DNA sequence: TGTGCCAGCAGCTTAACGAGGAGAGACCCAGTCTTC. Residues: CASSLTRRDPVF.

The chain is built from TRBV7-3 and TRBJ2-1; 10 bases fit TRBD2. The CDR3 covers 15 residues. Per germline, CDR1 SGHTA and CDR2 FQGTGA. V dropped 4 bases and J dropped 4; count of bases not matched to a gene: 4. CDR3 loop: CASSSTGLAYNEQFF. CDR3 nucleotides: TGTGCCAGCAGCTCAACGGGACTAGCGTACAATGAGCAGTTCTTC.

This clone is a singleton in its sample. The chain joins TRBV7-3 to TRBJ2-3, with TRBD1 identical over 9 bases. Germline V gene data show CDR1 as SGHTA and CDR2 as FQGTGA. J was trimmed by 4 bases and V by 5 bases; bases with no gene match: 10. This CDR3 is built from 16 residues. The chain's CDR3 is CASSPLRGQGSDTQYF. The CDR3 DNA is TGTGCCAGCAGCCCCCTCCGGGGACAGGGATCAGATACGCAGTATTTT.

The chain combines TRBV6-5 with TRBJ2-7; the D gene is possibly TRBD2 (6 bases). Between the trimmed V and J ends, which lost 6 bases and 4 bases, there was a span of 10 bases. Germline V gene sequence: CDR1 MNHEY, CDR2 SVGAGI. The CDR3 extends over 12 amino acids. The CDR3: CASRRERYEQYF. The CDR3 bases are TGTGCCAGCAGACGGGAGAGGTACGAGCAGTACTTC.

This chain joins TRBV7-7 and TRBJ2-3; possibly TRBD2 for D (6 bases). Between the trimmed V and J ends, which lost 6 bases and 2 bases, there was a span of 15 bases. Germline-derived CDR1 and CDR2 are SSHAT and FNYEAQ (reference sequence). CDR3 length equals 15 residues. The CDR3 loop reads CASSPEGLHTDTQYF. The CDR3 DNA reads TGTGCCAGCAGTCCCGAAGGACTACACACAGATACGCAGTATTTT.

The table lists this clone with a few counts. The chain has TRBV12-3 or TRBV12-4 and TRBJ1-1; TRBD1 might be the D (6 bases). Trimming removed 6 bases from V and 8 bases from J, with 10 bases in between. This CDR3 contains 11 residues. CDR3: CASRRQGEAFF. The CDR3 DNA sequence: TGTGCCAGCAGACGGCAGGGGGAAGCTTTCTTT.

The chain joins TRBV9 to TRBJ1-4; D unclear. V was shortened by 1 base and J by 3 bases, with 10 bases between the two germline ends. Looked up from germline, CDR1 is SGDLS and CDR2 is YYNGEE. This CDR3 is built from 15 residues. This CDR3 reads CASSVSGGPNEKLFF. The CDR3 nucleotides read TGTGCCAGCAGCGTATCGGGAGGCCCTAATGAAAAACTGTTTTTT.

The chain couples TRBV2 to TRBJ2-7, with 9 bases fitting TRBD2. V lost 6 bases to trimming and J lost 6 bases; unmatched junction nucleotides: 9. CDR1 and CDR2 from the germline V gene are SNHLY and FYNNEI. CDR3 size: 14 residues. CDR3 nucleotides: TGTGCCAGCAGACGGATAGCGGGAGCTGGCGAGCAGTACTTC. Its translation: CASRRIAGAGEQYF.

This clone was recorded only once. This chain connects TRBV6-5 to TRBJ1-5, with 7 bases matching TRBD1. The V gene end was trimmed by 0 bases and the J gene end by 9 bases; junction bases not matched to a gene: 5. CDR3 size: 14 residues. The germline gives CDR1 MNHEY, CDR2 SVGAGI. The CDR3: CASSYSVQGRPQHF. The DNA of the CDR3 is TGTGCCAGCAGTTACTCGGTACAGGGGAGGCCCCAGCATTTT.

The chain combines TRBV6-5 with TRBJ1-1; TRBD1 aligns across 8 bases. The CDR3 is made up of 15 amino acids. The V segment lost 6 bases and the J segment 1 base; nucleotides outside the gene matches: 7. CDR1 and CDR2 from the germline V gene are MNHEY and SVGAGI. The CDR3 nucleotides read TGTGCCAGCAGCGCCCTTGACAGGGGGAACACTGAAGCTTTCTTT. This encodes CASSALDRGNTEAFF.

V usage is TRBV25-1 and J usage is TRBJ2-1; 7 nucleotides line up with TRBD2. J gave up 0 bases and V 5 bases, and 1 base lay outside the gene matches. The CDR3 sequence is 14 residues long. Looked up from germline, CDR1 is MGHDK and CDR2 is SYGVNS. CDR3 loop: CASSPGGSYNEQFF. CDR3 nucleotides: TGTGCCAGCAGTCCGGGGGGCTCCTACAATGAGCAGTTCTTC.